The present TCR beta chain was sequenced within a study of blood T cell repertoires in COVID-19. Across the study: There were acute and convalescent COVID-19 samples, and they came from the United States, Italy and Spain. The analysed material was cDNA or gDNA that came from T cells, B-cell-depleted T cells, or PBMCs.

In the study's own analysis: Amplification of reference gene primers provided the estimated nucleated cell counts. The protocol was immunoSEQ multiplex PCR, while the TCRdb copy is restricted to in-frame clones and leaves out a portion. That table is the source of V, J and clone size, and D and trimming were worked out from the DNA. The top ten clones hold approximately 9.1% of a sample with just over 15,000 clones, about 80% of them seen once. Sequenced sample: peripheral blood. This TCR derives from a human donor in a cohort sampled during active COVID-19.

In nucleotides, the CDR3 is TGTGCCAGCAGCTTAGCGGGGGGAAGCTCCTACGAGCAGTACTTC. The encoded protein is CASSLAGGSSYEQYF. The V call is TRBV11-3, the J call TRBJ2-7; 7 positions agree with TRBD2. Per the germline V gene, CDR1 is SGHNT and CDR2 is YENEEA. The CDR3 is 15 residues long. V lost 1 base, J lost 0 bases, and 3 bases stayed unmatched.